This T cell receptor beta chain was observed in a study of T cell responses to AZD1222 COVID-19 vaccine. This clone was seen just once. The CDR3 runs 17 residues. V gave up 1 base and J gave up 4 bases; unmatched junction bases: 9. From germline, CDR1 is KGHSH and CDR2 LQKENI. The table came from immunoSEQ multiplex PCR; TCRdb's copy has only in-frame clones and leaves some out. The data show more than 70,000 clones, about 90% seen once. Material: peripheral blood, obtained 28 days after the second AZD1222 dose. This chain joins TRBV18 and TRBJ2-1; TRBD1 aligns across 8 bases. The origin of this receptor is an adult who received the AZD1222 COVID-19 vaccine. CDR3 protein: CASSPLGTGRSYNEQFF. CDR3 coding DNA: TGTGCCAGCTCACCACTAGGGACAGGCAGAAGTTACAATGAGCAGTTCTTC. The entire variable domain, with the rest obtained from reference TRBV18 and TRBJ2-1, is as follows: NAGVMQNPRHLVRRRGQEARLRCSPMKGHSHVYWYRQLPEEGLKFMVYLQKENIIDESGMPKERFSAEFPKEGPSILRIQQVVRGDSAAYFCASSPLGTGRSYNEQFFGPGTRLTVL.